This T cell receptor (beta chain) was obtained from a study of blood T cell repertoires in COVID-19 (TCRdb year 2020). Some background on the complete study: The collaborator samples originated in the United States, Italy and Spain and spanned the acute and convalescent phases of COVID-19. The material from the prospective study consisted of cDNA or gDNA derived from T cells, B-cell-depleted T cells, or PBMCs. The dataset comprised deeply sampled blood TCRbeta repertoires from subjects exposed to, actively infected with, or recovered from COVID-19. A freely available public database, intended as a resource for researchers studying the immune response to SARS-CoV-2, is where the repertoires were released. Samples came from the ongoing ImmuneRACE study (first 160 participants) plus 1,254 subjects from 6 global collaborators. A de-identified subject ID, COVID-19 status, age in years and sex were almost always included in the sample metadata. Where available, HLA class I and class II types were obtained from metadata supplied by the sample provider rather than from assay-based typing.

The immunoSEQ Assay, a bias-controlled multiplex PCR, was used to amplify TCRbeta CDR3 regions from genomic DNA. The authors' analysis ran thus. The number of nucleated cells in each sample was estimated from the amplification of reference gene primers within the assay. To quantify the absolute abundance of each unique TCRbeta CDR3 rearrangement, sequence reads were collapsed and filtered. For each sample, productive Simpson clonality was calculated as the square root of Simpson's diversity index over productive rearrangements. Held by TCRdb, this immuneACCESS table contains in-frame sequences only and omits some clones. Under half of the omission traces to an unresolved V gene where checked; the cause of the rest is unknown. Clone size and V and J calls were adopted from that table, with D and trimming inferred from the DNA. The sample profile shows about 51,000 clones; approximately 90% of them were found once. The ten largest make up 3% to 4% of the sample.

Clipping removes 8 bases from V and 2 bases from J, with 19 as the unmatched junction base count. The CDR3 measures 18 amino acids from cysteine to phenylalanine. Solely the CDR3 DNA is kept, with 54 bases framed from the first base. Study-wide findings and limitations: How much clinical and demographic metadata was included differed by source and by participant, and the metadata was provided uncurated.

In regard to this clone: Its antigen is not yet known. One base away there is no much larger clone; base qualities are not given.

Each collaborating institution followed its own protocols to collect whole blood in K2EDTA tubes. Collaborator samples were shipped for TCRbeta analysis as frozen whole blood, isolated PBMCs, or DNA extracted from either sample type. The sequence was collected from a man aged 50 to 60 with acute or convalescent COVID-19. Material: peripheral blood. The chain was built from TRBV23-1 and TRBJ2-3; 7 junctional bases match TRBD2. TRBV23-1 is flagged as an ORF with uncertain function. This receptor carries the CDR3 CASGGGGPLAGHTDTQYF. The DNA sequence is TGCGCCAGCGGGGGGGGAGGACCTCTCGCCGGCCACACAGATACGCAGTATTTT.